The sequence of this T cell receptor beta chain was determined in a study of beta chain features in type 1 diabetes. Overall study findings and caveats: Among all four CD4+ subsets, Type 1 diabetes patients had TCRB CDR3s that were moderately but significantly shorter. VDJ junctions in type 1 diabetes patients carried more deletions and fewer insertions.

Sorting with CD45RO/CCR7/CD25/CD127/CD95/CD27 yielded naive, central memory, regulatory and stem-like memory CD4+ cells. Points on this clone: What it binds is not known.

The CDR3 has 13 residues. Germline CDR1 and CDR2: SEHNR and FQNEAQ (reference sequence). Trimming left V 4 bases short and J 8 bases short, with 12 bases between. cDNA synthesis used the whole RNA isolate, giving expressed TCRB sequences. Clones were sequenced by immunoSEQ multiplex PCR, and TCRdb holds only the in-frame ones, with some missing. The table shows about 130,000 clones, with approximately 9.2% occurring only once. V is TRBV7-9 and J is TRBJ2-1; a weak D match, TRBD1 (5 bases). Sequencing was carried out using central memory CD4+ T cells from blood. The clonotype originates from a man between 18 and 35 years old in good health. CDR3 loop: CASSSVTAHEQFF. The CDR3 DNA sequence: TGTGCCAGCAGCTCCGTGACAGCTCATGAGCAGTTCTTC.